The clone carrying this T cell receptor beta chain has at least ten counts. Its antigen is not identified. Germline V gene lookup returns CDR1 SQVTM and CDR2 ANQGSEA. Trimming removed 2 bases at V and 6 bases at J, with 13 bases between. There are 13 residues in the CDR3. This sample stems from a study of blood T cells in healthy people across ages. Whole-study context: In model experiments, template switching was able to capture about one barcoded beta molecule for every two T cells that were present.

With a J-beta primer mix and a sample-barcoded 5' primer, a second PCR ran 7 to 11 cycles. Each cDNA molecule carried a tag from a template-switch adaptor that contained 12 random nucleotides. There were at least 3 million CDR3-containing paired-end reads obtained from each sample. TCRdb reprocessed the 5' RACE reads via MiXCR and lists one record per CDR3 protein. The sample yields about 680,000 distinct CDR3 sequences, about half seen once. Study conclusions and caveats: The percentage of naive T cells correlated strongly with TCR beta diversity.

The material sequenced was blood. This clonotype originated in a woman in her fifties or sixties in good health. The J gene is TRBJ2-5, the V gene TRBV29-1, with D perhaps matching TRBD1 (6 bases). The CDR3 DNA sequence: TGCAGCGTTGAATATACAGGGTTGAAGACCCAGTACTTC. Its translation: CSVEYTGLKTQYF.